The 5 T cell receptor beta chains below all came from one sample that was sequenced in a study of blood T cells in healthy people across ages. Together with a sample-barcoded 5' primer, a J-beta primer mix was included in a second PCR lasting about 7 to 12 cycles. TCRdb reprocessed the 5' RACE reads with MiXCR, giving one entry per CDR3 protein. The table records 750,000 to 1,000,000 distinct CDR3 sequences, 25% to 30% of them present only once. This same sample was also taken into another study, of T cells of mothers and their children.

Sequenced input: blood. The origin of the receptors is a woman in her thirties or forties in good health.

Points on this clonotype: A much more abundant neighbour one base away suggests this may be a read error. The rearrangement joins TRBV7-2 to TRBJ2-5; D is uncertain. CDR3 size: 14 residues. Germline V gene sequence: CDR1 SGHTA, CDR2 FQGNSA. The V end lost 6 bases, the J end lost 4 bases, and 15 bases lay between the germline ends. CDR3 DNA sequence: TGTGCCAGCAGGGGATTTGGGATCCGAGAGACCCAGTACTTC. It specifies CASRGFGIRETQYF.

This clonotype was observed many times. This chain joins TRBV28 and TRBJ1-6; D is undetermined. The CDR3 has 15 amino acids. Trimming left V 6 bases short and J 9 bases short, with 18 bases between. The germline V gene has CDR1 MDHEN and CDR2 SYDVKM. The CDR3 loop is CASSSVASASSPLHF. The CDR3 nucleotides are TGTGCCAGCAGCTCCGTTGCCTCTGCGAGTTCACCCCTCCACTTT.

V usage is TRBV5-1 and J usage is TRBJ2-1, with 9 bases that match TRBD2. The germline CDR1 and CDR2 sequences are SGHRS and YFSETQ. The CDR3 is made up of 17 amino acids. The V segment lost 3 bases and the J segment 5 bases; nucleotides outside the gene matches: 12. The CDR3 protein is CASSSPRSGRGDNEQFF. CDR3 coding DNA: TGCGCCAGCAGCTCCCCCCGTAGCGGGAGAGGGGACAATGAGCAGTTCTTC.

As to this clonotype: Germline is not matched at one junction end, which may reflect a read error. J is TRBJ2-1 and V is TRBV29-1; 10 bases match TRBD2. Germline loops: CDR1 SQVTM, CDR2 ANQGSEA. This CDR3 contains 15 residues. The CDR3 is CGVEDHTSGAYEQFF. CDR3 DNA sequence: TGCGGCGTTGAAGATCACACTAGCGGGGCCTACGAGCAGTTCTTC.

This clonotype was detected ten times or more. The chain carries TRBV7-2 and TRBJ2-7; D gene uncertain. The V end was cut by 5 bases, the J end by 7 bases, with 15 bases between. Germline assignment: CDR1 SGHTA and CDR2 FQGNSA. The CDR3 is 13 residues long. The CDR3 reads CASSDNLSLEQYF. The CDR3 DNA sequence: TGTGCCAGCAGCGACAATCTTTCCCTGGAGCAGTACTTC.